This TCR beta chain comes out of a study of OX40 agonist ivuxolimab in advanced cancers. Regarding the complete study: Ivuxolimab was a fully human IgG2 agonistic monoclonal antibody targeting the costimulatory receptor OX40 (CD134). The paper reports the monotherapy dose-escalation portion (N of about 50 patients) of the phase I ivuxolimab trial. Of the approximately 54 patients in dose escalation, 19 had hepatocellular carcinoma, around 15 had melanoma, 9 had renal cell carcinoma and 9 had head and neck cancer. A male proportion of 75% to 85% and a mean age of approximately 58 years, ranging from roughly 23 to 79, were recorded for the dose-escalation cohort. Partial responses occurred in three dose-escalation patients: two with cutaneous melanoma and one with hepatocellular carcinoma. Peripheral TCRbeta sequencing aimed to test whether ivuxolimab altered TCR sequence diversity and caused clonal T-cell expansion. Prior anti-PD-1, anti-PD-L1 or anti-CTLA-4 therapy was permitted, and checkpoint inhibitors had been received by 30% to 40% of dose-escalation patients. Intravenous ivuxolimab was administered to patients every 2 weeks at six dose levels: 0.01, 0.1, 0.3, 1.5, 3 and 10 mg/kg. Broader findings and caveats from the paper: Low levels of normalized T-cell clonal expansion were also seen in some patients who did not respond. Antigen specificity was not determined for the clonally expanded peripheral T cells. On average, CD8+ T cells showed more expanded clones than CD4+ T cells after ivuxolimab. Clonal expansion of both CD4+ and CD8+ blood T cells was observed from baseline to week 6 at doses 0.1 to 3.0 mg/kg. In the 0.1-3.0 mg/kg groups, partial responders had among the lowest normalized peripheral clonal expansion, particularly in CD8+ T cells.

Patients with autoimmune disease history or receiving systemic immunosuppression were excluded from the trial. Peripheral blood for TCR sequencing was collected from all dose cohorts at baseline, on cycle 4 day 1, and on cycle 7 day 1. Samples came from an open-label, multicenter, first-in-human phase I dose-escalation trial of ivuxolimab. Adults with locally advanced or metastatic melanoma, renal cell carcinoma, hepatocellular carcinoma or head and neck squamous cell carcinoma were enrolled in the trial. Before TCR sequencing, CD4+ T cells and CD8+ T cells were sorted from peripheral blood as separate populations. Via the germline V gene (reference sequence), CDR1 is WNHNN and CDR2 SYGVQD. V is pruned by 8 bases and J by 3 bases, leaving 6 bases of the junction without a gene match. From the cysteine up to the phenylalanine, the CDR3 has a length of 13 residues. The retained sequence is limited to the CDR3, 39 bases, with the frame set at the first base.

Genomic DNA was isolated from the sorted cells so that the TCRbeta CDR3 region could be sequenced. The immunoSEQ Assay was used for sequencing of TCRbeta CDR3 regions. TCRdb took this table from immuneACCESS and kept in-frame rearrangements with V and J called. Such tables lack part of the clones; where checked against another copy, unresolved V genes explain under half of the gap, and the rest is unexplained. This sample lists tens of thousands of clones; 90% to 95% were detected once. In total, the top ten clones hold approximately 0.7% of the sample. A word on this clone: Its antigen target is currently unknown. It has no much larger one-base neighbor in the sample; base qualities were not kept.

Here the chain combines TRBV10-1 and TRBJ2-7; 8 bases in between match TRBD2. The sample consisted of CD4+ or CD8+ T cells sorted from blood, taken in a trial of the OX40 agonist ivuxolimab. The receptor was derived from an adult with an advanced solid tumor such as melanoma, head and neck, liver or kidney cancer. For the CDR3, the sequence is CASSSGGFYEQYF. The DNA is as follows: TGCGCCAGCTCGAGCGGGGGTTTCTACGAGCAGTACTTC.